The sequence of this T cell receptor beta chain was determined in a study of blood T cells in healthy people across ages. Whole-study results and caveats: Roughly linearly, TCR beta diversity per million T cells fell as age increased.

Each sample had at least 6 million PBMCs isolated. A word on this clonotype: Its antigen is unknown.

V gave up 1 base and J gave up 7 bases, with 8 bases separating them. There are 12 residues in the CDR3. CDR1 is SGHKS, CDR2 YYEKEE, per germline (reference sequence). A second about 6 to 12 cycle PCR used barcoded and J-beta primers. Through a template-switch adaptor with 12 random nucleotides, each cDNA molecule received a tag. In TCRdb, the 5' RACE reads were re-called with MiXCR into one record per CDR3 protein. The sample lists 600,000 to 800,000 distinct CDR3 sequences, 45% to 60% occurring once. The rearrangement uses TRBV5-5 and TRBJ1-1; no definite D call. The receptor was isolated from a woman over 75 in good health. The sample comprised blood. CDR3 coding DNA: TGTGCCAGCAGCTTGTTAGGCGGTGAAGCTTTCTTT. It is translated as CASSLLGGEAFF.